Below, 11 T cell receptor beta chains from the same sample are listed, as sequenced in a study of T cell repertoires in cytomegalovirus infection. Using its own MiXCR run on the reads, TCRdb lists one record per CDR3 protein. The table includes hundreds of thousands of distinct CDR3 sequences, 32% detected once. Which antigens these TCRs recognize remains unknown. Sequencing used cultured CD8+ T cells from PBMCs, obtained from culture after CMV antigen stimulation. These receptors were taken from a human donor in good health (CMV status not recorded). Some clones in this sample may be carry-over from other donors' samples.

This clonotype was seen ten or more times. The CDR3 sequence is CASGPGQINSPLHF. CDR3 bases: TGTGCCAGCGGACCGGGACAGATCAATTCACCCCTCCACTTT. The V gene is TRBV27, the J gene TRBJ1-6, with 7 bases identical to TRBD1. The germline V gene has CDR1 MNHEY and CDR2 SMNVEV (reference sequence). The CDR3 has 14 residues. The V and J ends lost 8 bases and 7 bases, in that order; junction bases with no gene match: 8.

This clonotype appeared a few times. The genes are TRBV15 and TRBJ1-5; D is perhaps TRBD1 (6 bases). Looked up from germline, CDR1 is LNHNV and CDR2 is YYDKDF (reference sequence). Trimming shortened V by 0 bases and J by 3 bases, and 15 bases separated the two germline ends. The CDR3 runs to 17 residues. In DNA form, the CDR3 reads TGTGCCACCAGCAGAGATGTCGGGGGGGCCTTCAATCAGCCCCAGCATTTT. Encoded protein: CATSRDVGGAFNQPQHF.

Only one count was recorded for this clonotype. V gene TRBV10-3 combines with J gene TRBJ2-7, with D possibly matching TRBD2 (5 bases). Germline V gene data show CDR1 as ENHRY and CDR2 as SYGVKD. There are 18 residues in the CDR3. Between the trimmed V and J ends, which lost 4 bases and 7 bases, there was a span of 29 bases. The CDR3 nucleotides are TGTGCCATCAGTGTAGGGATTCGGGGAACCCCCAAGGCAGGAGAGCAGTACTTC. Protein product: CAISVGIRGTPKAGEQYF.

This chain uses TRBV20-1 with TRBJ2-5; 10 bases map to TRBD2. Germline V gene data show CDR1 as DFQATT and CDR2 as SNEGSKA (reference sequence). V dropped 1 base and J dropped 5; count of bases not matched to a gene: 25. The CDR3 has 21 residues. The CDR3 region is CSARAPSILAGWRVRLETQYF. CDR3 coding DNA: TGCAGTGCTAGAGCACCTTCAATACTAGCGGGGTGGAGGGTTCGTCTGGAGACCCAGTACTTC.

The V gene is TRBV19, the J gene TRBJ2-1; TRBD2 is a possible D gene (6 bases). CDR1 is LNHDA and CDR2 is SQIVND in the germline V gene (reference sequence). Between the trimmed V and J ends, which lost 0 bases and 0 bases, there was a span of 12 bases. The CDR3 consists of 17 residues. The CDR3 DNA is TGTGCCAGTAGTATAGATTTTGCGGGGAGCTCCTACAATGAGCAGTTCTTC. This translates into CASSIDFAGSSYNEQFF.

V is TRBV5-1 and J is TRBJ1-1; D uncertain. Germline V gene data show CDR1 as SGHRS and CDR2 as YFSETQ. The CDR3 runs to 14 residues. The V and J ends lost 0 bases and 1 base respectively, with 7 bases between them. The CDR3 coding sequence is TGCGCCAGCAGCTTGGTTTGGGAGAACACTGAAGCTTTCTTT. Its protein is CASSLVWENTEAFF.

This clonotype was counted between two and nine times. The chain recombines TRBV27 with TRBJ1-5; weak D call: TRBD1 (5 bases). Trimming shortened V by 8 bases and J by 0 bases, and 14 bases separated the two germline ends. CDR1 is MNHEY and CDR2 is SMNVEV in the germline V gene (reference sequence). The CDR3 consists of 15 residues. The CDR3 reads CASRWGGDSNQPQHF. CDR3 nucleotide sequence: TGTGCCAGCCGTTGGGGAGGGGATAGCAATCAGCCCCAGCATTTT.

This clonotype was found once. The chain is built from TRBV5-6 and TRBJ2-7, with D maybe TRBD1 (5 bases). CDR3 length: 16 residues. Trimming removed 4 bases from V and 0 bases from J, with 17 bases in between. Germline V gene lookup returns CDR1 SGHDT and CDR2 YYEEEE. The CDR3 sequence: CASSPRQGTLSYEQYF. The CDR3 DNA follows: TGTGCCAGCAGCCCACGGCAGGGTACCCTCTCCTACGAGCAGTACTTC.

The chain has TRBV11-3 and TRBJ2-1; tentative D call: TRBD2 (5 bases). Trimming removed 2 bases at V and 6 bases at J, with 20 bases between. Germline CDR1 and CDR2: SGHNT and YENEEA. The CDR3 extends over 17 amino acids. The CDR3 nucleotides read TGTGCCAGCAGCTTACAAACATATCTTGCGGGTTTCAATGAGCAGTTCTTC. The encoded protein is CASSLQTYLAGFNEQFF.

This sequence joins TRBV10-3 and TRBJ2-3, with 11 bases identical to TRBD2. Germline values: CDR1 ENHRY, CDR2 SYGVKD. Losses at the gene ends were 8 bases for V and 6 bases for J; bases not matched to a gene: 7. This CDR3 spans 14 amino acids. The CDR3 protein is CAIRLAGGPDTQYF. The CDR3 region has the DNA TGTGCCATCCGATTAGCGGGGGGGCCGGATACGCAGTATTTT.

This clonotype was detected many times. This chain uses TRBV27 with TRBJ1-1; maybe TRBD1 (5 bases). CDR1 is MNHEY, CDR2 SMNVEV, per germline (reference sequence). The CDR3 contains 14 residues. V was clipped by 4 bases and J by 8 bases, with 17 bases between them. CDR3 in amino acids: CASSYLGGRLEAFF. DNA of the CDR3: TGTGCCAGCAGTTACCTTGGGGGACGACTAGAAGCTTTCTTT.